The rows below give T cell receptor beta chains drawn from one sample of a study of shared clonotypes between healthy human individuals. Clones were read by immunoSEQ multiplex PCR, and TCRdb kept only the in-frame ones, dropping some. The table shows fewer than 1.8 million clones, with approximately 98.5% occurring only once. Sequencing was done on a sample of naive CD4+ T cells sorted from blood. The source is a man aged 25-45 years in good health. Both conserved end residues are part of each CDR3. D genes are given only for firm matches. Some rows have no size entry. The others give once, few or many, or a class for an expanded clone.

j_gene: TRBJ2-1; len: 15; d_gene: TRBD2; v_gene: TRBV5-1; abundance: NA; CDR3nt: TGCGCCAGCAGCTTGAGGCCTAGCGGGAACAATGAGCAGTTCTTC; CDR3aa: CASSLRPSGNNEQFF
j_gene: TRBJ1-4; len: 16; d_gene: TRBD1; v_gene: TRBV15; abundance: NA; CDR3nt: TGTGCCACCAGCAGAGACAGGGGGCCTATGGGTGAAAAACTGTTTTTT; CDR3aa: CATSRDRGPMGEKLFF
j_gene: TRBJ2-3; len: 14; d_gene: NA; v_gene: TRBV9; abundance: NA; CDR3nt: TGTGCCAGCAGCCCTTTTATGAGGGGGGATACGCAGTATTTT; CDR3aa: CASSPFMRGDTQYF
j_gene: TRBJ2-1; len: 14; d_gene: NA; v_gene: TRBV5-5; abundance: NA; CDR3nt: TGTGCCAGCAGATTGAGATGGGGGGCGGATGAGCAGTTCTTC; CDR3aa: CASRLRWGADEQFF
j_gene: TRBJ2-3; len: 13; d_gene: NA; v_gene: TRBV7-2; abundance: NA; CDR3nt: TGTGCCAGCAGCCCTCGAGGTGCAGATACGCAGTATTTT; CDR3aa: CASSPRGADTQYF
j_gene: TRBJ1-2; len: 12; d_gene: NA; v_gene: TRBV28; abundance: NA; CDR3nt: TGTGCCAGCAGCCTTGGGGGGTATGGCTACACCTTC; CDR3aa: CASSLGGYGYTF
j_gene: TRBJ2-1; len: 16; d_gene: NA; v_gene: TRBV6-6; abundance: NA; CDR3nt: TGTGCCAGCAGTTACACGAAGAGACTAGTTTGGGGTGAGCAGTTCTTC; CDR3aa: CASSYTKRLVWGEQFF
j_gene: TRBJ2-7; len: 12; d_gene: TRBD2; v_gene: TRBV30; abundance: NA; CDR3nt: TGTGCCTGGACTAGCGGGGGGTACGAGCAGTACTTC; CDR3aa: CAWTSGGYEQYF
j_gene: TRBJ1-5; len: 14; d_gene: NA; v_gene: TRBV2; abundance: NA; CDR3nt: TGTGCCAGCAGTGGCAGGGATCTCAATCAGCCCCAGCATTTT; CDR3aa: CASSGRDLNQPQHF
j_gene: TRBJ1-2; len: 14; d_gene: TRBD1; v_gene: TRBV19; abundance: once; CDR3nt: TGTGCCACAGATGGTAAAGGGGGCGCTTATGGCTACACCTTC; CDR3aa: CATDGKGGAYGYTF
j_gene: TRBJ1-1; len: 15; d_gene: TRBD1; v_gene: TRBV7-2; abundance: NA; CDR3nt: TGTGCCAGCAGCGTCACAGGGGCCTGGAACACTGAAGCTTTCTTT; CDR3aa: CASSVTGAWNTEAFF
j_gene: TRBJ2-3; len: 12; d_gene: NA; v_gene: TRBV29-1; abundance: few; CDR3nt: TGCAGCGTTGATGAGGGCACAGATACGCAGTATTTT; CDR3aa: CSVDEGTDTQYF
j_gene: TRBJ1-1; len: 10; d_gene: NA; v_gene: TRBV28; abundance: once; CDR3nt: TGTGCCTCGGAGGGCACTGAAGCTTTCTTT; CDR3aa: CASEGTEAFF
j_gene: TRBJ2-1; len: 12; d_gene: NA; v_gene: TRBV5-4; abundance: NA; CDR3nt: TGTGCCAGCAGCCGAGGATCGGATGAGCAGTTCTTC; CDR3aa: CASSRGSDEQFF
j_gene: TRBJ2-1; len: 16; d_gene: TRBD2; v_gene: TRBV2; abundance: NA; CDR3nt: TGTGCCAGCATAGGAGTTAGCGGGAGTTTCTACAATGAGCAGTTCTTC; CDR3aa: CASIGVSGSFYNEQFF
j_gene: TRBJ1-4; len: 14; d_gene: TRBD1; v_gene: TRBV5-4; abundance: NA; CDR3nt: TGTGCCAGCAGCGGGGACAGGGATGGTGAAAAACTGTTTTTT; CDR3aa: CASSGDRDGEKLFF
j_gene: TRBJ2-1; len: 16; d_gene: TRBD2; v_gene: TRBV5-4; abundance: NA; CDR3nt: TGTGCCAGCAGCGTCGGACTAGCGGGAGCTTACAATGAGCAGTTCTTC; CDR3aa: CASSVGLAGAYNEQFF
j_gene: TRBJ2-7; len: 11; d_gene: NA; v_gene: TRBV27; abundance: NA; CDR3nt: TGTGCCAGCAGTGACAACGAGGAGCAGTACTTC; CDR3aa: CASSDNEEQYF
j_gene: TRBJ2-1; len: 17; d_gene: TRBD2; v_gene: TRBV18; abundance: NA; CDR3nt: TGTGCCAGCTCTCAGAATATCGGACTAGCGTTTCACAATGAGCAGTTCTTC; CDR3aa: CASSQNIGLAFHNEQFF
j_gene: TRBJ2-6; len: 15; d_gene: NA; v_gene: TRBV19; abundance: NA; CDR3nt: TGTGCCAGTACCAGAGAGAGGGCTGGGGCCAACGTCCTGACTTTC; CDR3aa: CASTRERAGANVLTF
j_gene: TRBJ2-5; len: 14; d_gene: NA; v_gene: TRBV19; abundance: once; CDR3nt: TGTGCCAGTAGCGGTACGTGGAGGGAAGAGACCCAGTACTTC; CDR3aa: CASSGTWREETQYF
j_gene: TRBJ2-1; len: 16; d_gene: TRBD2; v_gene: TRBV19; abundance: NA; CDR3nt: TGTGCCAGTAGTATCCCGCTAGCGGCTTCCTACAATGAGCAGTTCTTC; CDR3aa: CASSIPLAASYNEQFF
j_gene: TRBJ2-7; len: 16; d_gene: TRBD1; v_gene: TRBV7-2; abundance: NA; CDR3nt: TGTGCCAGCAGCGAGCTATCGGGACAGAAATACTACGAGCAGTACTTC; CDR3aa: CASSELSGQKYYEQYF
j_gene: TRBJ2-1; len: 20; d_gene: TRBD2; v_gene: TRBV11-2; abundance: NA; CDR3nt: TGTGCCAGCAGCTTAGATTTTGGACTAGCGGGAGGGAGGGGTTACAATGAGCAGTTCTTC; CDR3aa: CASSLDFGLAGGRGYNEQFF
j_gene: TRBJ1-2; len: 13; d_gene: TRBD1; v_gene: TRBV15; abundance: NA; CDR3nt: TGTGCCACCAGTTTTGGGACAGGGTCTGGCTACACCTTC; CDR3aa: CATSFGTGSGYTF
j_gene: TRBJ2-6; len: 16; d_gene: NA; v_gene: TRBV29-1; abundance: NA; CDR3nt: TGCAGCGTTGGGGGCAGGACACTTTCTGGGGCCAACGTCCTGACTTTC; CDR3aa: CSVGGRTLSGANVLTF
j_gene: TRBJ2-2; len: 16; d_gene: TRBD2; v_gene: TRBV6-5; abundance: NA; CDR3nt: TGTGCCAGCAGTTTCAGGACTAGCGGGAGGTCGGGGGAGCTGTTTTTT; CDR3aa: CASSFRTSGRSGELFF
j_gene: TRBJ1-5; len: 14; d_gene: NA; v_gene: TRBV9; abundance: NA; CDR3nt: TGTGCCAGCAGCGTAGGGGGGAACAATCAGCCCCAGCATTTT; CDR3aa: CASSVGGNNQPQHF
j_gene: TRBJ2-2; len: 16; d_gene: NA; v_gene: TRBV7-8; abundance: NA; CDR3nt: TGTGCCAGCAGCTCCCGGCCCCGGGGGAACACCGGGGAGCTGTTTTTT; CDR3aa: CASSSRPRGNTGELFF
j_gene: TRBJ2-6; len: 11; d_gene: NA; v_gene: TRBV19; abundance: NA; CDR3nt: TGTGCCAGTACTGGGGCCAACGTCCTGACTTTC; CDR3aa: CASTGANVLTF
j_gene: TRBJ2-7; len: 15; d_gene: NA; v_gene: TRBV7-6; abundance: NA; CDR3nt: TGTGCCAGCAGCTTAAAACAGGACCGATCCTACGAGCAGTACTTC; CDR3aa: CASSLKQDRSYEQYF
j_gene: TRBJ2-5; len: 15; d_gene: NA; v_gene: TRBV9; abundance: once; CDR3nt: TGTGCCAGCAGCGTAGCCCCCGGGGGTACAGGGACCCAGTACTTC; CDR3aa: CASSVAPGGTGTQYF
j_gene: TRBJ2-2; len: 15; d_gene: TRBD1; v_gene: TRBV11-2; abundance: NA; CDR3nt: TGTGCCAGCAGTCGGGACAGGGTATCCACCGGGGAGCTGTTTTTT; CDR3aa: CASSRDRVSTGELFF
j_gene: TRBJ1-1; len: 17; d_gene: NA; v_gene: TRBV5-1; abundance: NA; CDR3nt: TGCGCCAGCAGCTTGGTTTTCGGGGGGGTCATGAACACTGAAGCTTTCTTT; CDR3aa: CASSLVFGGVMNTEAFF
j_gene: TRBJ1-5; len: 15; d_gene: TRBD1; v_gene: TRBV4-1; abundance: NA; CDR3nt: TGCGCCAGCAGCTATAGACAGGGGGCCAATCAGCCCCAGCATTTT; CDR3aa: CASSYRQGANQPQHF
j_gene: TRBJ2-7; len: 15; d_gene: NA; v_gene: TRBV18; abundance: NA; CDR3nt: TGTGCCAGCTCACCGGGGCAGGGGAGGGCCTACGAGCAGTACTTC; CDR3aa: CASSPGQGRAYEQYF
j_gene: TRBJ2-1; len: 15; d_gene: TRBD2; v_gene: TRBV10-3; abundance: NA; CDR3nt: TGTGCCATCACTGACCGGACTAGCGGGAAGGATGAGCAGTTCTTC; CDR3aa: CAITDRTSGKDEQFF
j_gene: TRBJ2-3; len: 15; d_gene: TRBD1; v_gene: TRBV5-8; abundance: NA; CDR3nt: TGTGCCAGCAGTTTGACAGGGACGGTGATAGGTACGCAGTATTTT; CDR3aa: CASSLTGTVIGTQYF
j_gene: TRBJ1-1; len: 13; d_gene: NA; v_gene: TRBV29-1; abundance: NA; CDR3nt: TGCAGCGTTGCAGGGGTGTTGAACACTGAAGCTTTCTTT; CDR3aa: CSVAGVLNTEAFF
j_gene: TRBJ2-7; len: 17; d_gene: TRBD1; v_gene: TRBV4-1; abundance: NA; CDR3nt: TGCGCCAGCAGCCAAGAGTCGCGGACAGGGGGTTTGTACGAGCAGTACTTC; CDR3aa: CASSQESRTGGLYEQYF
j_gene: TRBJ2-7; len: 13; d_gene: NA; v_gene: TRBV10-1; abundance: NA; CDR3nt: TGCGCCAGCAGTGAGAGCCCCGGGGACGAGCAGTACTTC; CDR3aa: CASSESPGDEQYF
j_gene: TRBJ2-3; len: 16; d_gene: TRBD2; v_gene: TRBV5-1; abundance: NA; CDR3nt: TGCGCCAGCAGCTTGGTGGTTAGCGGGACCACAGATACGCAGTATTTT; CDR3aa: CASSLVVSGTTDTQYF
j_gene: TRBJ2-1; len: 17; d_gene: TRBD2; v_gene: TRBV7-9; abundance: NA; CDR3nt: TGTGCCAGCAGCTTAGGGGGACTAGCGGGAGTCTGGAATGAGCAGTTCTTC; CDR3aa: CASSLGGLAGVWNEQFF
j_gene: TRBJ2-5; len: 14; d_gene: NA; v_gene: TRBV15; abundance: NA; CDR3nt: TGTGCCACCAGCAGTAGACCGTATCAAGAGACCCAGTACTTC; CDR3aa: CATSSRPYQETQYF
j_gene: TRBJ1-1; len: 13; d_gene: NA; v_gene: TRBV5-1; abundance: NA; CDR3nt: TGCGCCAGCAGCTTGGGGACGAACACTGAAGCTTTCTTT; CDR3aa: CASSLGTNTEAFF
j_gene: TRBJ2-2; len: 16; d_gene: TRBD2; v_gene: TRBV7-7; abundance: NA; CDR3nt: TGTGCTAGCAGCCGGACTAGCGGTGCGAACACCGGGGAGCTGTTTTTT; CDR3aa: CASSRTSGANTGELFF
j_gene: TRBJ2-3; len: 17; d_gene: TRBD2; v_gene: TRBV10-2; abundance: NA; CDR3nt: TGCGCCAGCGGACACTTACTAGCGGGAGTGGGGACAGATACGCAGTATTTT; CDR3aa: CASGHLLAGVGTDTQYF
j_gene: TRBJ2-1; len: 17; d_gene: NA; v_gene: TRBV27; abundance: NA; CDR3nt: TGTGCCAGCAGTTTATTCCAACCGGACGAGGTCGGGGGTGAGCAGTTCTTC; CDR3aa: CASSLFQPDEVGGEQFF